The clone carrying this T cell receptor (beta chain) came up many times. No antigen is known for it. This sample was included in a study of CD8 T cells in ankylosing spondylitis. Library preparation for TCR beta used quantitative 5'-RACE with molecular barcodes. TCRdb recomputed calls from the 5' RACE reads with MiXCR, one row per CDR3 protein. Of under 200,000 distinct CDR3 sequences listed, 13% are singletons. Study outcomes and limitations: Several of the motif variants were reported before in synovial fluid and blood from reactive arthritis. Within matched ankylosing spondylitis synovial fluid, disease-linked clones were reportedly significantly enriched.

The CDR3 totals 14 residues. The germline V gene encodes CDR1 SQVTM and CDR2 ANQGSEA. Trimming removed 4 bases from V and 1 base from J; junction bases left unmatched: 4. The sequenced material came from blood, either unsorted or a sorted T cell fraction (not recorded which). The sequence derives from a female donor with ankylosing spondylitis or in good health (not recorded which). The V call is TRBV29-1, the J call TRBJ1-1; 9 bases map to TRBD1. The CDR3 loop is CSVAGTGRNTEAFF. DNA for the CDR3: TGCAGCGTTGCCGGGACAGGGAGGAACACTGAAGCTTTCTTT.